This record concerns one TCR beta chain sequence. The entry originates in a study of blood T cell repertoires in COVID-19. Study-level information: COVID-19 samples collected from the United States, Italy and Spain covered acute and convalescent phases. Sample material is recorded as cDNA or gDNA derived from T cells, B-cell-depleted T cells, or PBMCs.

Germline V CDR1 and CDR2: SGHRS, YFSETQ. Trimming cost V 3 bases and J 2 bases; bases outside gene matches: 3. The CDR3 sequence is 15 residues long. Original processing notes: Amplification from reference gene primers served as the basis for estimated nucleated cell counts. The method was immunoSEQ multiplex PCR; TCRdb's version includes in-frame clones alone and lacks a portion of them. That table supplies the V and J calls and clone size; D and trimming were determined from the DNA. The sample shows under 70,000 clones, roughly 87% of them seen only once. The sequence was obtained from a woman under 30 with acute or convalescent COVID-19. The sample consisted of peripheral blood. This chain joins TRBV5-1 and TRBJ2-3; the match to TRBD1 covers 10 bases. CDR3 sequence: CASSSGQGSTDTQYF. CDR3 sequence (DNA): TGCGCCAGCAGCTCGGGACAGGGGTCCACAGATACGCAGTATTTT.